One sample yielded the 20 T cell receptor beta chains listed below, sequenced in a study of CD8 T cells in ankylosing spondylitis. MiXCR, applied by TCRdb to the 5' RACE reads, yields one record per CDR3 protein. The sample shows 250,000 to 300,000 distinct CDR3 sequences, around 20% of them seen only once. Sequencing was carried out using blood, either unsorted or a sorted T cell fraction (not recorded which). The source of these receptors is a male donor with ankylosing spondylitis or in good health (not recorded which).

This clonotype was observed a few times. The chain uses TRBV20-1 and TRBJ2-1; 10 bases fit TRBD2. CDR1 DFQATT and CDR2 SNEGSKA come from the germline V gene (reference sequence). CDR3 length: 17 amino acids. The CDR3 DNA is TGCTGCGCTAGACGGCTAGCGGGGGCCCTAACCTACAATGAGCAGTTCTTC. Its translation: CCARRLAGALTYNEQFF.

This clonotype has only a few counts. The genes are TRBV24-1 and TRBJ2-2; D ambiguous. Germline CDR1 reads KGHDR; CDR2 reads SFDVKD. V dropped 10 bases and J dropped 0 bases, with 8 bases sitting between them. The CDR3 runs to 13 residues. CDR3 residues: CATGRTNTGELFF. In nucleotides, the CDR3 is TGTGCCACTGGACGGACGAACACCGGGGAGCTGTTTTTT.

The CDR3: CASSAYNHRGAGEQYV. In DNA form, the CDR3 reads TGTGCCAGCAGTGCCTACAATCACAGGGGGGCTGGCGAGCAGTACGTC. The chain combines TRBV6-1 with TRBJ2-7; 8 bases align to TRBD1. CDR1 and CDR2 (germline): MNHNS, SASEGT. V shed 4 bases and J 6 bases; nucleotides not matched to a gene: 14. This CDR3 has 16 residues.

The CDR3 nucleotides read TGCGCCAGCAGCCCCGGACTAGCGGGGTCCCAAGAGACCCAGTACTTC. The encoded protein is CASSPGLAGSQETQYF. V gene TRBV5-1 combines with J gene TRBJ2-5, with 12 bases identical to TRBD2. The CDR3 loop spans 16 amino acids. Germline CDR1 is SGHRS and CDR2 is YFSETQ. Trimming cost V 4 bases and J 1 base; bases outside gene matches: 5.

This clonotype showed up just a few times. CDR3 bases: TGTGCCACCACCCAGGGGGCTAGCAACACTGAAGCTTTCTTT. The encoded protein is CATTQGASNTEAFF. The chain combines TRBV15 with TRBJ1-1, with 8 bases matching TRBD1. This CDR3 region has 14 residues. The junction had 6 bases not matched to a gene; V was cut back by 7 bases and J by 2 bases. Germline V gene data show CDR1 as LNHNV and CDR2 as YYDKDF (reference sequence).

The V gene is TRBV10-3, the J gene TRBJ2-1, with TRBD1 identical over 7 bases. V lost 4 bases, J lost 7 bases, and 10 bases stayed unmatched. Germline CDR1 and CDR2: ENHRY and SYGVKD. CDR3 size: 15 residues. The CDR3 reads CAISGSGTVINEQFF. The DNA for the CDR3 is TGTGCCATCAGTGGCTCCGGGACAGTCATTAATGAGCAGTTCTTC.

V is TRBV6-2 or TRBV6-3 and J is TRBJ2-3; tentative D call: TRBD1 (6 bases). Looked up from germline, CDR1 is MNHEY and CDR2 is SVGEGT. CDR3 size: 15 residues. V lost 1 base, J lost 1 base, and 9 bases lay in between. CDR3 protein: CASSYFAGGTDTQYF. Here the CDR3 DNA reads TGTGCCAGCAGTTACTTCGCAGGGGGCACAGATACGCAGTATTTT.

This clonotype was observed a handful of times. This chain uses TRBV6-2 or TRBV6-3 with TRBJ2-7; unclear D gene. The CDR3 length is 13 residues. V was trimmed by 6 bases and J by 0 bases, leaving 9 bases between them. CDR1 MNHEY and CDR2 SVGEGT come from the germline V gene. The CDR3 loop reads CASSTVYSYEQYV. CDR3 bases: TGTGCCAGCAGCACAGTCTACTCCTACGAGCAGTACGTC.

This clonotype has at least ten counts. This chain connects TRBV9 to TRBJ2-1; D is perhaps TRBD1 or TRBD2 (5 bases each). CDR3 length: 13 amino acids. The V gene's germline CDR1 is SGDLS and CDR2 YYNGEE. V shed 2 bases and J shed 6 bases, with 9 bases lying between them. The CDR3 bases are TGTGCCAGCAGCGTGGGGGTAAGCAATGAGCAGTTCTTC. Residues: CASSVGVSNEQFF.

This clonotype was detected only a few times. This chain joins TRBV21-1 and TRBJ2-7. TRBV21-1 has pseudogene status. CDR3 length equals 13 residues. The CDR3 sequence is CASSTTELYEQYV. DNA of the CDR3: TGTGCCAGCAGCACCACTGAACTCTACGAGCAGTACGTC.

This clonotype came up a few times. The gene calls are TRBV6-5 and TRBJ2-7; possible D gene TRBD2, 5 bases. The germline V and J ends were trimmed by 3 bases and 4 bases, with 10 bases remaining between them. The CDR3 loop spans 13 amino acids. Germline CDR1 is MNHEY and CDR2 is SVGAGI. CDR3 loop: CASSYGEKYEQYV. CDR3 in DNA: TGTGCCAGCAGTTATGGGGAGAAGTACGAGCAGTACGTC.

The CDR3 nucleotides are TGTGCCAGCAGTGTAAGGACAGGGCATGGCTACACCTTC. Protein product: CASSVRTGHGYTF. This chain connects TRBV6-1 to TRBJ1-2, with 8 bases lining up with TRBD1. After removal of 4 bases from V and 6 bases from J, the junction contained 4 bases not matched to a gene. This CDR3 contains 13 residues. CDR1 and CDR2 (germline): MNHNS, SASEGT.

There are a few counts of this clonotype. The rearrangement links TRBV12-3 or TRBV12-4 to TRBJ1-5; D not resolved. V dropped 0 bases and J dropped 0 bases, with 6 bases sitting between them. This CDR3 has 15 residues. For the CDR3, the DNA is TGTGCCAGCAGTTTAGCAGAGGTTAGCAATCAGCCCCAGCATTTT. Its protein product is CASSLAEVSNQPQHF.

This clonotype showed up just a few times. This chain uses TRBV10-3 with TRBJ2-7, with 9 bases matching TRBD1. The V segment lost 4 bases and the J segment 5 bases; nucleotides outside the gene matches: 3. The CDR3 consists of 13 residues. In germline, CDR1 is ENHRY, CDR2 SYGVKD. The CDR3 reads CAISGGQGDEQYV. CDR3 DNA sequence: TGTGCCATCAGTGGGGGACAGGGTGACGAGCAGTACGTC.

The CDR3 sequence: CASSGGQTYGYTF. The CDR3 DNA is TGCGCCAGCAGCGGCGGACAGACCTATGGCTACACCTTC. The V call is TRBV5-1, the J call TRBJ1-2, with D possibly being TRBD1 (6 bases). From germline, CDR1 is SGHRS and CDR2 YFSETQ. CDR3 length: 13 residues. Trimming left V 4 bases short and J 4 bases short, with 11 bases between.

This chain joins TRBV14 and TRBJ2-5, with TRBD2 identical over 7 bases. Germline CDR1 SGHDN, CDR2 FVKESK. There are 16 residues in the CDR3. V dropped 2 bases and J dropped 1; count of bases not matched to a gene: 7. The CDR3 region is CASSQTGGGLQETQYF. CDR3 nucleotides: TGTGCCAGCAGCCAAACGGGCGGGGGACTCCAAGAGACCCAGTACTTC.

This clonotype was counted a few times. The genes are TRBV6-1 and TRBJ1-2; TRBD1 agrees at 10 bases. Germline V gene data show CDR1 as MNHNS and CDR2 as SASEGT. J was trimmed by 7 bases and V by 8 bases; bases with no gene match: 10. The CDR3 contains 14 residues. CDR3 bases: TGTGCCAGCTCTAGCGGGACAGGGGACTTTGGCTACACCTTC. Residues: CASSSGTGDFGYTF.

This clonotype was seen only a few times. The V gene is TRBV5-4, the J gene TRBJ1-2, with D unclear. The CDR3 has 13 residues. Trimming left V 3 bases short and J 4 bases short, with 10 bases between. Germline assignment: CDR1 SGHNT and CDR2 YYREEE (reference sequence). CDR3 nucleotides: TGTGCCAGCAGCTATGACGCAAGCTATGGCTACACCTTC. Translation gives CASSYDASYGYTF.

CDR3 sequence (DNA): TGCGCCAGCAGCGCGGACGGGACTTCCTATGAGACCCAGTACTTC. Protein sequence: CASSADGTSYETQYF. The chain carries TRBV5-1 and TRBJ2-5, with a possible D match to TRBD2 (6 bases). Germline loops: CDR1 SGHRS, CDR2 YFSETQ. Trimming removed 4 bases from V and 5 bases from J, with 18 bases in between. The CDR3 totals 15 residues.

This clonotype was seen at least ten times. This chain uses TRBV20-1 with TRBJ2-3; TRBD2 is a possible D gene (5 bases). There are 13 residues in the CDR3. Germline values: CDR1 DFQATT, CDR2 SNEGSKA (reference sequence). V lost 5 bases to trimming and J lost 5 bases, with 14 bases between them. DNA for the CDR3: TGCAGTGCTGTTCCCCTAGCAGGAGATACGCAGTATTTT. As protein: CSAVPLAGDTQYF.